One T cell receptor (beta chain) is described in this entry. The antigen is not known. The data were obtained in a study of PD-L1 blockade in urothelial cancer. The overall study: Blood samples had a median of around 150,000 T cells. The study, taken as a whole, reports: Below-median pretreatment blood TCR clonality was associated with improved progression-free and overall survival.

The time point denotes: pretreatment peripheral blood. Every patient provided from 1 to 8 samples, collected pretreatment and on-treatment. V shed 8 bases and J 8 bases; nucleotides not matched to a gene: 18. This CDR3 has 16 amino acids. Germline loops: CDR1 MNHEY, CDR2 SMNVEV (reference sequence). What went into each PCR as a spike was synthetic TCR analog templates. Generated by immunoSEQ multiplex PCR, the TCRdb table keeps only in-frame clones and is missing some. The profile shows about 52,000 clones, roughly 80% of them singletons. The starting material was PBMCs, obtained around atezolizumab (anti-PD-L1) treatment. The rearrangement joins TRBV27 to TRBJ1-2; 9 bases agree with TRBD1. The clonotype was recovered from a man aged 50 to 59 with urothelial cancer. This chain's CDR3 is CASGLAWGQGVLGYTF. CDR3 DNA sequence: TGTGCCAGCGGCCTTGCGTGGGGACAGGGTGTACTGGGCTACACCTTC.